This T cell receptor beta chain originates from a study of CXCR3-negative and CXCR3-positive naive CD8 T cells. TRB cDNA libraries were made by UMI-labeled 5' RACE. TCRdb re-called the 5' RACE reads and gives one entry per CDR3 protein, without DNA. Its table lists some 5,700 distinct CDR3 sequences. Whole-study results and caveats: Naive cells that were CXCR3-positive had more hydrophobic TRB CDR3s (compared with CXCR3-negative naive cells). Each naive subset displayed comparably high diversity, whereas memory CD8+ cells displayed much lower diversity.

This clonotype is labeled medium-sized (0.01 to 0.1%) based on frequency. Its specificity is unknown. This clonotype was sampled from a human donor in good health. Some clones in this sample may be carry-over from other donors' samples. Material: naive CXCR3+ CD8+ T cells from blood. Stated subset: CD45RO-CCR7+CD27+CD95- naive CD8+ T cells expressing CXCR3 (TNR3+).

The CDR3 spells CASSPGGGSIQYF. J is TRBJ2-4 and V is TRBV5-1; with no DNA, the TCRdb D assignment of TRBD1 cannot be verified. The CDR3 covers 13 residues. Germline values: CDR1 SGHRS, CDR2 YFSETQ.